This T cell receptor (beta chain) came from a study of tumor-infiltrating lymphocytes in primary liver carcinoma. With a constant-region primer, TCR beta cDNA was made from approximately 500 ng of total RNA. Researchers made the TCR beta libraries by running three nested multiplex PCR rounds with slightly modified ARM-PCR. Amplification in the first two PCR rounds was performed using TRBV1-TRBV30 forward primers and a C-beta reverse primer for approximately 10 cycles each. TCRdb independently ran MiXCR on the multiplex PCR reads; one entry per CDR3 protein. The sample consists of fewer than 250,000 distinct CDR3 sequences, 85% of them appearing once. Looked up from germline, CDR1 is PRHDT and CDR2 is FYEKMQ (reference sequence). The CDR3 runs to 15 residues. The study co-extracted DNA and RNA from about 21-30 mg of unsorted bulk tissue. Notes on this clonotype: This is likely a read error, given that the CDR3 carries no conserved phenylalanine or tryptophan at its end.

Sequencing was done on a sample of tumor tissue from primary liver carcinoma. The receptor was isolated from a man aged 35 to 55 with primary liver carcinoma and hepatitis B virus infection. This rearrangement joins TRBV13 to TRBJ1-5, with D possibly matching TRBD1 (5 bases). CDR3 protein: CASSRGTGSNQHQHY. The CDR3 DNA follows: TGTGCCAGCAGCCGGGGGACGGGTAGCAATCAGCACCAGCATTAT.